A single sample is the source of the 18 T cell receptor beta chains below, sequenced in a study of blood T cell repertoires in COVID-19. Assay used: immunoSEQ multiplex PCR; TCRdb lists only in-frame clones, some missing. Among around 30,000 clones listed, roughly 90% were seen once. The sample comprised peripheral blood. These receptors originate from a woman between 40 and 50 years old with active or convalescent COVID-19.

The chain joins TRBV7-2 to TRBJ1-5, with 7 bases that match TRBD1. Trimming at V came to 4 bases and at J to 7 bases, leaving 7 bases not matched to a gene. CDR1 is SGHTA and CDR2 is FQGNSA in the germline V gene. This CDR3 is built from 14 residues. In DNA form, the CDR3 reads TGTGCCAGCAGCTCGACAGGGCTGGGACAGCCCCAGCATTTT. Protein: CASSSTGLGQPQHF.

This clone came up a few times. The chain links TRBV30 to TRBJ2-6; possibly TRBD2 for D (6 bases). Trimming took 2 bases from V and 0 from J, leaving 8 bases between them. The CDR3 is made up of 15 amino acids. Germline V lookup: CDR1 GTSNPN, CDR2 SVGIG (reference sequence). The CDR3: CAWSSGGSGANVLTF. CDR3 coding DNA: TGTGCCTGGAGTTCCGGGGGCTCTGGGGCCAACGTCCTGACTTTC.

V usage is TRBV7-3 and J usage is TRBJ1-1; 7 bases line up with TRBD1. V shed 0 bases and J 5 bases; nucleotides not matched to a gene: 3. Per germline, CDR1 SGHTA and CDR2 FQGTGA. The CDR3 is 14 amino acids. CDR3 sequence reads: CASSLTSGQTEAFF. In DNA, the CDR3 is TGTGCCAGCAGCTTAACATCGGGACAGACTGAAGCTTTCTTT.

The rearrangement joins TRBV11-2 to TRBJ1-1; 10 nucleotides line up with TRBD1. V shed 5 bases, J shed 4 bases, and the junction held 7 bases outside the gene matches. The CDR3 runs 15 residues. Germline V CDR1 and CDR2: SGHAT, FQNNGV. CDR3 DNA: TGTGCCAGCAGCCTCCGGGACAGGGGTTCCACTGAAGCTTTCTTT. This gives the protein CASSLRDRGSTEAFF. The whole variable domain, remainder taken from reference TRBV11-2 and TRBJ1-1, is EAGVAQSPRYKIIEKRQSVAFWCNPISGHATLYWYQQILGQGPKLLIQFQNNGVVDDSQLPKDRFSAERLKGVDSTLKIQPAKLEDSAVYLCASSLRDRGSTEAFFGQGTRLTVV.

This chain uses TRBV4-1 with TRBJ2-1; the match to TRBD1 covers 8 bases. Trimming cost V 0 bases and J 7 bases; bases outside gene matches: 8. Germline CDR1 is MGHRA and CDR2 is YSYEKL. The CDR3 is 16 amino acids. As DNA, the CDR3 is TGCGCCAGCAGCCAAGATCCCGGGACAGGTAGGAATGAGCAGTTCTTC. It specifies CASSQDPGTGRNEQFF.

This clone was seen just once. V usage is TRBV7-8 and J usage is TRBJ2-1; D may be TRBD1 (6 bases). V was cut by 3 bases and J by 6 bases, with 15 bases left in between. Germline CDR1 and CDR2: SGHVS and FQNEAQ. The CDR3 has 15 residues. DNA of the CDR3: TGTGCCAGCAGCTTGGGGGCCGCAGATCTCAATGAGCAGTTCTTC. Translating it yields CASSLGAADLNEQFF.

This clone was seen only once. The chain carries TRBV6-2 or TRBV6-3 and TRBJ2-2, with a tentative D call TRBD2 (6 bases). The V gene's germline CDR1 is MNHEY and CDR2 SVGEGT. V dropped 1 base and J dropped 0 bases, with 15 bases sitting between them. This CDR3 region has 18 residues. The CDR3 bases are TGTGCCAGCAGTTACTGGGGGAGGCGGGCAACGAACACCGGGGAGCTGTTTTTT. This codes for CASSYWGRRATNTGELFF.

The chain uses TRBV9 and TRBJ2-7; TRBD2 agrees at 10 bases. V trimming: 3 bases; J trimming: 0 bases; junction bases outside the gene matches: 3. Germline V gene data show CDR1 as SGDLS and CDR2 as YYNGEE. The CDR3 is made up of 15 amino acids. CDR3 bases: TGTGCCAGCAGCGCTAGCGGGGGATTCTCCTACGAGCAGTACTTC. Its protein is CASSASGGFSYEQYF. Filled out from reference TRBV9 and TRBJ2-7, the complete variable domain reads DSGVTQTPKHLITATGQRVTLRCSPRSGDLSVYWYQQSLDQGLQFLIQYYNGEERAKGNILERFSAQQFPDLHSELNLSSLELGDSALYFCASSASGGFSYEQYFGPGTRLTVT.

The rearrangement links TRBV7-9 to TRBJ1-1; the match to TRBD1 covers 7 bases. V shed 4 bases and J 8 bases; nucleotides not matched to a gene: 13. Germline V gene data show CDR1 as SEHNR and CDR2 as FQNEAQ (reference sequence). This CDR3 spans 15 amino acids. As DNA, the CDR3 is TGTGCCAGCAGCTCCTGGGACAGCAGAGGCTCCGAAGCTTTCTTT. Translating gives CASSSWDSRGSEAFF.

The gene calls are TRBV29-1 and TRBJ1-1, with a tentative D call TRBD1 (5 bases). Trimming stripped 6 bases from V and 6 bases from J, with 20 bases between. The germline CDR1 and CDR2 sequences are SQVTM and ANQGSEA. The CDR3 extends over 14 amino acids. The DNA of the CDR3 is TGCAGCGTACAAGGCGGGGCAGGTTTCGCTGAAGCTTTCTTT. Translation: CSVQGGAGFAEAFF.

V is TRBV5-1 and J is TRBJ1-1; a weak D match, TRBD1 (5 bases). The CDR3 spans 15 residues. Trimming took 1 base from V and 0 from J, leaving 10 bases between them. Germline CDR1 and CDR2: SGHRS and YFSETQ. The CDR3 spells CASSLSVGVNTEAFF. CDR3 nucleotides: TGCGCCAGCAGCTTGTCGGTAGGGGTGAACACTGAAGCTTTCTTT.

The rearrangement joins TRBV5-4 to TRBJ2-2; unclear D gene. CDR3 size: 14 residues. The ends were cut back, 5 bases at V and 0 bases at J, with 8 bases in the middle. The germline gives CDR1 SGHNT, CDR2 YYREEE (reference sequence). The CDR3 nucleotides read TGTGCCAGCAGTCCGTCCGCGAACACCGGGGAGCTGTTTTTT. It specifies CASSPSANTGELFF.

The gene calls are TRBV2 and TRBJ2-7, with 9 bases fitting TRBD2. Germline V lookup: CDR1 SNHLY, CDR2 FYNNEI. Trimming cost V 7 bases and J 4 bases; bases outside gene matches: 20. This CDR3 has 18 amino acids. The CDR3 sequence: CASTPPEAGGAERYEQYF. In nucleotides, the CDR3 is TGTGCCAGCACTCCGCCGGAGGCGGGGGGGGCCGAGCGGTACGAGCAGTACTTC.

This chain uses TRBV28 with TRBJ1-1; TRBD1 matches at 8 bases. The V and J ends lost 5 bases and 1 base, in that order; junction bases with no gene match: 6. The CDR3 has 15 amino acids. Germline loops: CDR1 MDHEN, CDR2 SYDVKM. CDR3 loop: CASSARQGPNTEAFF. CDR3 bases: TGTGCCAGCAGTGCCCGACAGGGGCCGAACACTGAAGCTTTCTTT. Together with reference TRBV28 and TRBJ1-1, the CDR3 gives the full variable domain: DVKVTQSSRYLVKRTGEKVFLECVQDMDHENMFWYRQDPGLGLRLIYFSYDVKMKEKGDIPEGYSVSREKKERFSLILESASTNQTSMYLCASSARQGPNTEAFFGQGTRLTVV.

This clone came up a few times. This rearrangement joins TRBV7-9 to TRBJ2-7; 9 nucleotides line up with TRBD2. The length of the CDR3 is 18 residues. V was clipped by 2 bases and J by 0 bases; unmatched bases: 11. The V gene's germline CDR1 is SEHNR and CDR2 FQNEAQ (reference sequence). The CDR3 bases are TGTGCCAGCAGCTTAAGTAGAGCGGGGGGTCAAAGCTCCTACGAGCAGTACTTC. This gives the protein CASSLSRAGGQSSYEQYF.

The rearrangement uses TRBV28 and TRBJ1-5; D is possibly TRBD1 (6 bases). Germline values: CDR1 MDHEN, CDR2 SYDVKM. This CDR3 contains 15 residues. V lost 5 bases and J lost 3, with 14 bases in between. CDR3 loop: CASSLQGEDNQPQHF. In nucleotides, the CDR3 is TGTGCCAGCAGTCTACAGGGCGAGGACAATCAGCCCCAGCATTTT.

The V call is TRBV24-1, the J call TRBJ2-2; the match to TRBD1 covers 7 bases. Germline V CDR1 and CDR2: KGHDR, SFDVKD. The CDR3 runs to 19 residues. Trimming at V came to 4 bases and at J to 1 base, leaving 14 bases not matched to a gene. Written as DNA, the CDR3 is TGTGCCACCAGTGACGAGGGCCTGGACAGGATAAAGAACACCGGGGAGCTGTTTTTT. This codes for CATSDEGLDRIKNTGELFF.

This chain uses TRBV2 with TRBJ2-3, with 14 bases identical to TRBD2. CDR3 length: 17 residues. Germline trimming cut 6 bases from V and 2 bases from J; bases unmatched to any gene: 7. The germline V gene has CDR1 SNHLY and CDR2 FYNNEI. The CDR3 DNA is TGTGCCAGCAGAGGGACTAGCGGGAGCCCCCCCACAGATACGCAGTATTTT. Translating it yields CASRGTSGSPPTDTQYF.